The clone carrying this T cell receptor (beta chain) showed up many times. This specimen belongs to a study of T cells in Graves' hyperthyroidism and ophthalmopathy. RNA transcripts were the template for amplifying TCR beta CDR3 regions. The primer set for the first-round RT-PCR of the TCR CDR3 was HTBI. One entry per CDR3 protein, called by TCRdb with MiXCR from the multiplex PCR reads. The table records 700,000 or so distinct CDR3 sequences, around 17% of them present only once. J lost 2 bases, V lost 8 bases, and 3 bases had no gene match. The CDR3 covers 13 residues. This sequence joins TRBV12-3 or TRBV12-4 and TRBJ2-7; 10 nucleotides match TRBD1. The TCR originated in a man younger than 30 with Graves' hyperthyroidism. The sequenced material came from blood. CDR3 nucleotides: TGTGCCAGCCAGGACAGGGGGGCCTACGAGCAGTACTTC. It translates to CASQDRGAYEQYF.